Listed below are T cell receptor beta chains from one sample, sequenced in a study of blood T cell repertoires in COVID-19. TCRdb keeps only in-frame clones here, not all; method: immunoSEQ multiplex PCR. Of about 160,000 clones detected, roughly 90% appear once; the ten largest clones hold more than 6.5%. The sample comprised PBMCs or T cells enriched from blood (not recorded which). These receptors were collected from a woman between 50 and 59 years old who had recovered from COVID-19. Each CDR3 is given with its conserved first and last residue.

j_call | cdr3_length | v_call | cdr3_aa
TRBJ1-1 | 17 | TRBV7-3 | CASTFRDSLSRNTEAFF
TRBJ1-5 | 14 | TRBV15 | CATSRDRPDQPQHF
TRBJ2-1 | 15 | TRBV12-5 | CASGPDRSSYNEQFF
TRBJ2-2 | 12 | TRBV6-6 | CASSQSPGELFF
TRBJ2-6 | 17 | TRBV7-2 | CASSLDRGPGGANVLTF
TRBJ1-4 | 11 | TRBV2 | CASSLNEKLFF
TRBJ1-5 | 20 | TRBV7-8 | CASSSTSLTGGPSGNQPQHF
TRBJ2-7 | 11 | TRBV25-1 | CASSGGDEQYF
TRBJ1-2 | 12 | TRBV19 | CASNRANYGYTF
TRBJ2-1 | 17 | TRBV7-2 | CASSLVTGGSSYNEQFF
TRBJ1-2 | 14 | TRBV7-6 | CASSPRQGRAGYTF
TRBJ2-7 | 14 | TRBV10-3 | CAISAMRGGHEQYF
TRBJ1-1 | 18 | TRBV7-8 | CASSSRPGAGGMNTEAFF
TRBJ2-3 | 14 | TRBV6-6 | CASWGLAGLDTQYF
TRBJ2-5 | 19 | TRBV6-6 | CASSRTLPGLAGYQETQYF
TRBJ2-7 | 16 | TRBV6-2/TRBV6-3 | CASSYRGGGINYEQYF
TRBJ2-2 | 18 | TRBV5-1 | CASSWTSGGIANTGELFF
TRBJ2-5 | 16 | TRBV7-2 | CASSPVGQGRGLTQYF
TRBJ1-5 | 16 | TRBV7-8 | CASSALGQTSNQPQHF
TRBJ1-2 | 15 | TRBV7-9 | CASSPPGQGAYGYTF
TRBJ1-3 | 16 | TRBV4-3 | CASSPRQDFSGNTIYF
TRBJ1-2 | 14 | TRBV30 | CAWSGDRRGYGYTF
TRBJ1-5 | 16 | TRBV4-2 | CASSQDPTGMWQPQHF
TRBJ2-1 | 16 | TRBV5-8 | CASSPTGSRRRGEQFF
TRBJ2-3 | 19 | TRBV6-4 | CASRGGRWSAYQSTDTQYF
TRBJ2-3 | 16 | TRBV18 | CASSRDPGVSTDTQYF
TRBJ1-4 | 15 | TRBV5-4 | CASSLVSQGIEKLFF
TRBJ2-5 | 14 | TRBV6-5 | CASSSGTTQETQYF
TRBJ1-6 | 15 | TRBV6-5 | CASSYSWQNNSPLHF
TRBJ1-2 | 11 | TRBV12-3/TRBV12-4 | CASSGNYGYTF
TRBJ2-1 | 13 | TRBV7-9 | CASSLGTSYEQFF
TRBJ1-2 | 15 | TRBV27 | CASSPQPGVSYGYTF
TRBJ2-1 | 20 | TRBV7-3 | CASSLGKGLAGGPRGNEQFF
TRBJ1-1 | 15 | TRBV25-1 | CASRSQGGSSAEAFF
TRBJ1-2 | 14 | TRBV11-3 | CASSAQGSNYGYTF
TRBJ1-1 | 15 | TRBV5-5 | CASSLERGIPTEAFF
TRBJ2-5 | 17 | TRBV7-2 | CASSLAVRGLVQETQYF
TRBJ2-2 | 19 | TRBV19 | CASSNPAPGRVGNTGELFF
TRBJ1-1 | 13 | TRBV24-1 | CATMSGWDTEAFF
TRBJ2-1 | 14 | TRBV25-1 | CASSEFGRVYEQFF
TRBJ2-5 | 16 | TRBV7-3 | CASSLMASTTQETQYF
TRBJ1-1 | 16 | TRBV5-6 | CASIAGPFLMNTEAFF
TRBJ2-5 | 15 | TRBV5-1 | CASSLAGRREETQYF
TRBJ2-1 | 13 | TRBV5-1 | CASSAAGGDEQFF
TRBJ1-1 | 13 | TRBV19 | CASSNPGGTEAFF
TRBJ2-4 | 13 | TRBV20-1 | CSASLSAKNIQYF
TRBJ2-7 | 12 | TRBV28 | CASSLASYEQYF
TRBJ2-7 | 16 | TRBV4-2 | CASSQARGTGSYEQYF
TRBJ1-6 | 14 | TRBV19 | CASSKPNYNSPLHF